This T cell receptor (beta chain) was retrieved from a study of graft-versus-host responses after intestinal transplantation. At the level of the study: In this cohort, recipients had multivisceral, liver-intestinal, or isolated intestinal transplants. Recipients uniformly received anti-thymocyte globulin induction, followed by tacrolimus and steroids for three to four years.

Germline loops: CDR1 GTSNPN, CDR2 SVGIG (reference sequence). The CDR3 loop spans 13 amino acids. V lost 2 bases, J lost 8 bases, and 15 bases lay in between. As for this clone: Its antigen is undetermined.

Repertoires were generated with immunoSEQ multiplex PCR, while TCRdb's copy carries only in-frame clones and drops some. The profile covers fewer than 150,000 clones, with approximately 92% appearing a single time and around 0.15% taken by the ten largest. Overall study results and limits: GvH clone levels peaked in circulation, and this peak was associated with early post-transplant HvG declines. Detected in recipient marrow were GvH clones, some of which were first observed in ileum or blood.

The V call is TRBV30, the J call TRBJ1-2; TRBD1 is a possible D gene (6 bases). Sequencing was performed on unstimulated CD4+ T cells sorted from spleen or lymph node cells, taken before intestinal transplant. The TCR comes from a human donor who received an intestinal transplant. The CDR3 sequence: CAWSLGAGIGYTF. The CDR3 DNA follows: TGTGCCTGGAGTTTGGGGGCGGGTATAGGCTACACCTTC.